The 5 T cell receptor beta chains below all came from one sample that was sequenced in a study of shared clonotypes between healthy human individuals. Clones were sequenced by immunoSEQ multiplex PCR, and TCRdb holds only the in-frame ones, with some missing. The sample has roughly 1,500,000 clones, 97% to 99% seen once. Input material: naive CD4+ T cells sorted from blood. Described subset: CD45RA+ positively selected. These receptors were taken from a man under 40 in good health.

The chain has TRBV25-1 and TRBJ1-4, with TRBD1 matching over 12 bases. The CDR3 is 17 amino acids. The V segment lost 0 bases and the J segment 6 bases; nucleotides outside the gene matches: 5. Germline CDR1 MGHDK, CDR2 SYGVNS. The CDR3 loop reads CASSEYGTGGVDEKLFF. CDR3 DNA: TGTGCCAGCAGTGAATACGGGACAGGGGGCGTGGATGAAAAACTGTTTTTT.

The CDR3 reads CATRRTTDTQYF. DNA of the CDR3: TGTGCCACCCGGCGGACCACAGATACGCAGTATTTT. The V call is TRBV6-5, the J call TRBJ2-3; D uncertain. V was shortened by 10 bases and J by 2 bases, with 10 bases between the two germline ends. Germline V gene data show CDR1 as MNHEY and CDR2 as SVGAGI. The CDR3 consists of 12 residues.

Here the CDR3 DNA reads TGTGCCAGCTCACCACGGGGGGAAGAGACCCAGTACTTC. Translating gives CASSPRGEETQYF. The V and J genes are TRBV18 and TRBJ2-5; a weak D match, TRBD2 (6 bases). The germline V gene has CDR1 KGHSH and CDR2 LQKENI. The ends were cut back, 1 base at V and 3 bases at J, with 6 bases in the middle. This CDR3 has 13 amino acids.

The genes are TRBV5-6 and TRBJ1-5, with D possibly TRBD1 on 5 matching bases. Germline V gives CDR1 SGHDT, CDR2 YYEEEE. CDR3 length equals 15 residues. V was pared by 0 bases and J by 5 bases, with 12 bases between. The CDR3 loop reads CASSLAGQFHQPQHF. DNA for the CDR3: TGTGCCAGCAGCTTGGCAGGGCAGTTTCATCAGCCCCAGCATTTT.

This CDR3 is CASSFLDNEQFF. CDR3 nucleotides: TGTGCCAGCAGTTTTTTAGACAATGAGCAGTTCTTC. The V and J genes are TRBV27 and TRBJ2-1; D gene ambiguous. V shed 3 bases and J shed 5 bases, with 5 bases lying between them. There are 12 residues in the CDR3. CDR1 is MNHEY and CDR2 is SMNVEV in the germline V gene (reference sequence).